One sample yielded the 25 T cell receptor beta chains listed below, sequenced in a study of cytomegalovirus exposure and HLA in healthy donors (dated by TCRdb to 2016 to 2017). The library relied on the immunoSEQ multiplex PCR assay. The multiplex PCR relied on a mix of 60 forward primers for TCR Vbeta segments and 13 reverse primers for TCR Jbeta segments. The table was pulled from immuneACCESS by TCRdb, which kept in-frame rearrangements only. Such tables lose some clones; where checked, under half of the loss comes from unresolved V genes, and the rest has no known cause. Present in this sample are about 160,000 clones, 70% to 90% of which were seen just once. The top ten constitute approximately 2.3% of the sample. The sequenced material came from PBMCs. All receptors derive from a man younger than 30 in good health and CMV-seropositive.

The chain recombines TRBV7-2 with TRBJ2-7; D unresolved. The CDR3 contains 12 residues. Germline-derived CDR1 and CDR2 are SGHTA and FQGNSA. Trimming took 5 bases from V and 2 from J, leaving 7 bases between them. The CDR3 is CASSPDTYEQYF. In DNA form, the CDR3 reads TGTGCCAGCAGCCCAGATACCTACGAGCAGTACTTC.

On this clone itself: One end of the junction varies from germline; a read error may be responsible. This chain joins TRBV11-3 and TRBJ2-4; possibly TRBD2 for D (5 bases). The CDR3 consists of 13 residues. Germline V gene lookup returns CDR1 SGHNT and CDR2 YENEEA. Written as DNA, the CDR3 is TGTGCCAGCAGCTTAGTCGAGGGAAACAGTCAGTACTTC. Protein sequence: CASSLVEGNSQYF.

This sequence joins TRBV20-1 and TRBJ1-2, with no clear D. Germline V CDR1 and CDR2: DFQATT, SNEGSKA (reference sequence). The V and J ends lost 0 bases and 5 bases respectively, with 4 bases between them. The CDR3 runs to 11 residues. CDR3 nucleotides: TGCAGTGCTAGAGACCTTTATGGCTACACCTTC. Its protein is CSARDLYGYTF.

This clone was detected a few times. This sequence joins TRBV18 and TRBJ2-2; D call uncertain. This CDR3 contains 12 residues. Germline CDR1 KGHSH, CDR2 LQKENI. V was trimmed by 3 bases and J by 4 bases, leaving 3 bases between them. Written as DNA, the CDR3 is TGTGCCAGCTCACCGGCCACCGGGGAGCTGTTTTTT. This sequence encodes CASSPATGELFF. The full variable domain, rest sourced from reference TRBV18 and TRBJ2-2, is NAGVMQNPRHLVRRRGQEARLRCSPMKGHSHVYWYRQLPEEGLKFMVYLQKENIIDESGMPKERFSAEFPKEGPSILRIQQVVRGDSAAYFCASSPATGELFFGEGSRLTVL.

CDR3 in amino acids: CASSLERSLSYGYTF. The DNA for the CDR3 is TGCGCCAGCAGCTTGGAGCGCAGCCTTAGCTATGGCTACACCTTC. This sequence joins TRBV5-1 and TRBJ1-2; D ambiguous. Germline V gene sequence: CDR1 SGHRS, CDR2 YFSETQ. The length of the CDR3 is 15 residues. The V end was cut by 0 bases, the J end by 4 bases, with 13 bases between.

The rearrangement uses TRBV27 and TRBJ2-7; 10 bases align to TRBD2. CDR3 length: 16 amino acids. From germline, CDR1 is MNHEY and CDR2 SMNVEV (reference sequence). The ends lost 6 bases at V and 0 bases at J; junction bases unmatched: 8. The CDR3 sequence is CASRGKAGGSSYEQYF. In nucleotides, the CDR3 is TGTGCCAGCAGGGGTAAAGCGGGGGGGAGCTCCTACGAGCAGTACTTC.

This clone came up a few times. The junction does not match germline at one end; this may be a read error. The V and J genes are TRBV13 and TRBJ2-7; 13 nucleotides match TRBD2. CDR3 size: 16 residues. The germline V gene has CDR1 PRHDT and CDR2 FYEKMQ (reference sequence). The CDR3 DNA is TGTGCCAGCAGTTTAGGACTAGCGGGGGCGACCTACGAGCAGTACTTC. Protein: CASSLGLAGATYEQYF.

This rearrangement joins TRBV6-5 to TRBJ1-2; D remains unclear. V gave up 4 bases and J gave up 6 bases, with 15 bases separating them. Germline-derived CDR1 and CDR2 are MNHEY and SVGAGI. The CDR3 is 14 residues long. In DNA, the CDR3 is TGTGCCAGCAGTTCCGGTCGGGGAATGGATGGCTACACCTTC. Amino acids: CASSSGRGMDGYTF.

The CDR3 loop is CASSSPSGGYTF. Written as DNA, the CDR3 is TGTGCCAGCAGTTCGCCCTCGGGTGGCTACACCTTC. This chain uses TRBV27 with TRBJ1-2, with D unclear. From germline, CDR1 is MNHEY and CDR2 SMNVEV (reference sequence). The V gene lost 4 bases and the J gene lost 7 bases, with 10 bases spanning the gap. The length of the CDR3 is 12 residues.

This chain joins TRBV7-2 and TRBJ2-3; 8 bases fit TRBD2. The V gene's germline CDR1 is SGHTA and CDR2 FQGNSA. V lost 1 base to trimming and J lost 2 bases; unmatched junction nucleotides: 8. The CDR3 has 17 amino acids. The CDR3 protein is CASSLEGRGAVTDTQYF. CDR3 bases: TGTGCCAGCAGCTTAGAAGGGCGGGGGGCCGTCACAGATACGCAGTATTTT.

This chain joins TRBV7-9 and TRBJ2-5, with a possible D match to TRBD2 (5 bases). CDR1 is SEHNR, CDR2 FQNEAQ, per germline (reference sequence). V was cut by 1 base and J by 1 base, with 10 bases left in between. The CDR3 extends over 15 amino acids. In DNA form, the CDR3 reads TGTGCCAGCAGCTTAGGAGGGTACTTCCAAGAGACCCAGTACTTC. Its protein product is CASSLGGYFQETQYF.

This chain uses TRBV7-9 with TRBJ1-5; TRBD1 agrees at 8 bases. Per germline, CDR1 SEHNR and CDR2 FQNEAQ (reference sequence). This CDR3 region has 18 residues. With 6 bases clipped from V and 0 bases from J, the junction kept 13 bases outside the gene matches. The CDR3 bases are TGTGCCAGCAGTCGGAGACAGGGGACGATCTATAGCAATCAGCCCCAGCATTTT. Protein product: CASSRRQGTIYSNQPQHF.

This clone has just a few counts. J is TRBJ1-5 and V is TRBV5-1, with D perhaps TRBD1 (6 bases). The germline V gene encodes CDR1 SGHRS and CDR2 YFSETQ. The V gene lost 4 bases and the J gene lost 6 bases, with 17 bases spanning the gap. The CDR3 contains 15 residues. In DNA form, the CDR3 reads TGCGCCAGCAGCGAAACAACAGGGATTCGTCAGCCCCAGCATTTT. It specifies CASSETTGIRQPQHF.

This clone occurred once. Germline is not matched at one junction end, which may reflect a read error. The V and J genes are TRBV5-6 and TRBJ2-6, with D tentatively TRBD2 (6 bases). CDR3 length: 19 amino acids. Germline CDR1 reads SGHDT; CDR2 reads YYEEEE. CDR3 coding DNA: TGTGCCAGCAGCCCACTCGGGACTGCGCAAAGGGTTGGGGCCAACGGCCTGACTTTC. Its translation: CASSPLGTAQRVGANGLTF.

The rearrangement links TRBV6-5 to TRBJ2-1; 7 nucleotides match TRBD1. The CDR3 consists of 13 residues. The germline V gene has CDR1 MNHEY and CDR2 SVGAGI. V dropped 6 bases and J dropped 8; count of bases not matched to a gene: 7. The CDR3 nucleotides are TGTGCCAGCAGGAGTAACAGGGGCTATGAGCAGTTCTTC. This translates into CASRSNRGYEQFF.

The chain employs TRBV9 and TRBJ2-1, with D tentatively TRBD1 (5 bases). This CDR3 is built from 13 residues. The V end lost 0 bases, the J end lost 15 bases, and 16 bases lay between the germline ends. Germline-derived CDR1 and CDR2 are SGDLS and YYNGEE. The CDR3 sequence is CASSVELSGNLFF. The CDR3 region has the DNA TGTGCCAGCAGCGTAGAGTTGTCAGGGAATTTGTTCTTC.

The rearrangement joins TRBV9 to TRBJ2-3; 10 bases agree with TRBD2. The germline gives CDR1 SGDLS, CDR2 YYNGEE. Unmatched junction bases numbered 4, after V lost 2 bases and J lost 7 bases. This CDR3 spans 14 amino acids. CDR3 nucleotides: TGTGCCAGCAGCGTTGAACTAGCGGGAAATACGCAGTATTTT. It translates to CASSVELAGNTQYF.

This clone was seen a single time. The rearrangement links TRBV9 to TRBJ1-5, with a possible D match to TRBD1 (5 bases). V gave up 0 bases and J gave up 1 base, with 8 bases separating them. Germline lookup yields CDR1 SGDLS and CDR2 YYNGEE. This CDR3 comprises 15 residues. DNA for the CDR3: TGTGCCAGCAGCGTAGGGACATCCAGCAATCAGCCCCAGCATTTT. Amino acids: CASSVGTSSNQPQHF.

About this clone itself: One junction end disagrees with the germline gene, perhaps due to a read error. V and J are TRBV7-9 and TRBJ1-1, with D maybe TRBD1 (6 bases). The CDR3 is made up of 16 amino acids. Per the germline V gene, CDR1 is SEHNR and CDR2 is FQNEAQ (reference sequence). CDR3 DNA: TGTTCCAGCAGCTTCTCCCCTCAGGGGAAGAACACTGAAGCTTTCTTT. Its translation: CSSSFSPQGKNTEAFF.

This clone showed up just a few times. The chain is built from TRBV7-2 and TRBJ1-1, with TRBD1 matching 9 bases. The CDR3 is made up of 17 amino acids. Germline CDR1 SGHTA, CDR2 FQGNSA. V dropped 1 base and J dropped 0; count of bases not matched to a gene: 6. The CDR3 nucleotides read TGTGCCAGCAGCTTAGGGGGACAGGGCCTCATGAACACTGAAGCTTTCTTT. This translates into CASSLGGQGLMNTEAFF. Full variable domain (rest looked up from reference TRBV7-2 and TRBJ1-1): GAGVSQSPSNKVTEKGKDVELRCDPISGHTALYWYRQSLGQGLEFLIYFQGNSAPDKSGLPSDRFSAERTGGSVSTLTIQRTQQEDSAVYLCASSLGGQGLMNTEAFFGQGTRLTVV.

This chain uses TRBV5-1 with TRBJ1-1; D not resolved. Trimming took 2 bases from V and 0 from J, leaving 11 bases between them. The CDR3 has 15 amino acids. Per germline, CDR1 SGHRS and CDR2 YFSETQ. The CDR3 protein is CASSFVGVMNTEAFF. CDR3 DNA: TGCGCCAGCAGCTTTGTCGGGGTAATGAACACTGAAGCTTTCTTT.

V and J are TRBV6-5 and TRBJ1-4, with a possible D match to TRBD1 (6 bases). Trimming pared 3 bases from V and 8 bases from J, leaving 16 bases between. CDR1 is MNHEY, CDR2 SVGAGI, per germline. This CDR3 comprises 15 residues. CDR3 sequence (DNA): TGTGCCAGCAGTTATTCCCCTGGGGGCCGAGAAAAACTGTTTTTT. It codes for CASSYSPGGREKLFF.

CDR3: CASSLLAGGLETQYF. The CDR3 coding sequence is TGTGCCAGCAGTCTACTAGCGGGGGGTCTGGAGACCCAGTACTTC. This chain links TRBV2 with TRBJ2-5; 12 bases line up with TRBD2. Unmatched junction bases numbered 6, after V lost 5 bases and J lost 5 bases. Germline V lookup: CDR1 SNHLY, CDR2 FYNNEI. The CDR3 is 15 residues long.

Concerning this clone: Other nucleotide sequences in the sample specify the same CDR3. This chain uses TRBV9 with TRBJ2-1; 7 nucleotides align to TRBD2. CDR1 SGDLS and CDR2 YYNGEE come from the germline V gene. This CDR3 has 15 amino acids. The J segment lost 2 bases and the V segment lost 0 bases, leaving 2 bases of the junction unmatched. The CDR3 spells CASSVGGGTYNEQFF. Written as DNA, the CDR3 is TGTGCCAGCAGCGTAGGGGGGGGGACCTACAATGAGCAGTTCTTC.

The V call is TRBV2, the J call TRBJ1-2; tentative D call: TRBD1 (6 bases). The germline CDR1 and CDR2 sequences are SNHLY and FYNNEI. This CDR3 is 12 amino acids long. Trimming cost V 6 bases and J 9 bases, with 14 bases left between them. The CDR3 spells CASRVAGARYTF. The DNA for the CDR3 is TGTGCCAGCAGAGTAGCAGGGGCGCGCTACACCTTC.